These 23 T cell receptor beta chains originate from one sample sequenced in a study of OX40 agonist ivuxolimab in advanced cancers. Here immunoSEQ multiplex PCR was the method, and the copy in TCRdb shows in-frame clones only, minus some. The sample lists about 97,000 clones, about 90% occurring once. Sequenced material: CD4+ or CD8+ T cells sorted from blood, taken in a trial of the OX40 agonist ivuxolimab. The receptors originated from an adult with an advanced solid tumor such as melanoma, head and neck, liver or kidney cancer.

This chain uses TRBV7-9 with TRBJ1-2; 8 bases align to TRBD1. V shed 5 bases, J shed 11 bases, and the junction held 7 bases outside the gene matches. The CDR3 totals 12 residues. Per germline, CDR1 SEHNR and CDR2 FQNEAQ (reference sequence). DNA for the CDR3: TGTGCCAGCAGCCTCGGACAGGGTAGATACACCTTC. Translated, it gives CASSLGQGRYTF.

In its sample, this clone was seen a few times. The rearrangement uses TRBV27 and TRBJ2-7; D gene ambiguous. Germline V gene data show CDR1 as MNHEY and CDR2 as SMNVEV (reference sequence). Trimming took off 4 bases at V and 6 bases at J, with 10 bases between the two ends. The CDR3 sequence is 12 residues long. CDR3 bases: TGTGCCAGCAGTTCTCCGCCAGGCGAGCAGTACTTC. As protein: CASSSPPGEQYF.

As to this clone: An end of the junction differs from the germline gene, which may be a read error. The chain has TRBV7-7 and TRBJ2-7, with 8 bases that match TRBD1. CDR1 is SSHAT and CDR2 is FNYEAQ in the germline V gene (reference sequence). CDR3 length equals 15 residues. CDR3 DNA: TGTGCTAGCAGCCTAGGACAGGGAGTTTCCTACGAGCAGTACTTC. It translates to CASSLGQGVSYEQYF.

V usage is TRBV6-5 and J usage is TRBJ1-4; 7 bases align to TRBD1. The CDR3 extends over 11 amino acids. Looked up from germline, CDR1 is MNHEY and CDR2 is SVGAGI. V lost 5 bases, J lost 14 bases, and 5 bases stayed unmatched. Here the CDR3 DNA reads TGTGCCAGCAGTGACAGGGTCGGTCTGTTTTTT. Protein: CASSDRVGLFF.

The chain couples TRBV27 to TRBJ1-1; no clear D. CDR3 length: 13 amino acids. Germline lookup yields CDR1 MNHEY and CDR2 SMNVEV (reference sequence). Trimming cost V 7 bases and J 0 bases, with 9 bases left between them. The CDR3 coding sequence is TGTGCCAGCAAAAGGTACATGAACACTGAAGCTTTCTTT. Protein product: CASKRYMNTEAFF.

The CDR3 here is CAWSRLGGTGELFF. In DNA form, the CDR3 reads TGTGCCTGGAGTCGCCTAGGCGGGACCGGGGAGCTGTTTTTT. The chain carries TRBV30 and TRBJ2-2; possibly TRBD2 for D (5 bases). Germline CDR1 and CDR2: GTSNPN and SVGIG (reference sequence). This CDR3 spans 14 amino acids. V was trimmed by 2 bases and J by 5 bases, leaving 12 bases between them.

J is TRBJ1-4 and V is TRBV19, with TRBD1 identical over 7 bases. V lost 6 bases and J lost 8; bases outside the gene matches: 3. The CDR3 consists of 12 residues. Germline values: CDR1 LNHDA, CDR2 SQIVND (reference sequence). CDR3 amino acids: CASSLQGEKLFF. The CDR3 DNA reads TGTGCCAGTAGCCTACAGGGGGAAAAACTGTTTTTT. Full variable domain (missing parts from reference TRBV19 and TRBJ1-4): DGGITQSPKYLFRKEGQNVTLSCEQNLNHDAMYWYRQDPGQGLRLIYYSQIVNDFQKGDIAEGYSVSREKKESFPLTVTSAQKNPTAFYLCASSLQGEKLFFGSGTQLSVL.

J is TRBJ2-2 and V is TRBV18; the D gene is possibly TRBD1 (6 bases). Germline V gene data show CDR1 as KGHSH and CDR2 as LQKENI. The CDR3 covers 16 residues. V lost 2 bases to trimming and J lost 5 bases, with 15 bases between them. The CDR3 nucleotides read TGTGCCAGCTCACCAAGAGCACAGGGTCCAACCGGGGAGCTGTTTTTT. As protein: CASSPRAQGPTGELFF.

The rearrangement uses TRBV7-2 and TRBJ1-1; 9 positions agree with TRBD1. The ends lost 5 bases at V and 6 bases at J; junction bases unmatched: 10. Germline V CDR1 and CDR2: SGHTA, FQGNSA. The CDR3 covers 15 residues. For the CDR3, the DNA is TGTGCCAGCAGCCTGCGGGACAGGGCGGGAGCTGAAGCTTTCTTT. It codes for CASSLRDRAGAEAFF. Full variable domain (outside the CDR3, taken from reference TRBV7-2 and TRBJ1-1): GAGVSQSPSNKVTEKGKDVELRCDPISGHTALYWYRQSLGQGLEFLIYFQGNSAPDKSGLPSDRFSAERTGGSVSTLTIQRTQQEDSAVYLCASSLRDRAGAEAFFGQGTRLTVV.

This chain joins TRBV11-3 and TRBJ1-2; a possible D gene is TRBD1 (6 bases). The CDR3 covers 15 residues. Germline CDR1 SGHNT, CDR2 YENEEA. Trimming pared 0 bases from V and 1 base from J, leaving 9 bases between. The CDR3 region is CASSLEGQLNYGYTF. The CDR3 region has the DNA TGTGCCAGCAGCTTAGAAGGACAGCTTAACTATGGCTACACCTTC.

The J gene is TRBJ1-2, the V gene TRBV7-8; D call uncertain. CDR1 is SGHVS, CDR2 FQNEAQ, per germline. There are 15 residues in the CDR3. With 1 base removed from V and 3 bases from J, the gap between germline ends came to 12 bases. The CDR3 sequence is CASSLGQRLDYGYTF. In nucleotides, the CDR3 is TGTGCCAGCAGCTTAGGGCAGCGCCTCGACTATGGCTACACCTTC.

J is TRBJ1-6 and V is TRBV5-1; possibly TRBD1 for D (5 bases). Trimming pared 0 bases from V and 10 bases from J, leaving 11 bases between. The CDR3 is 14 residues long. Germline lookup yields CDR1 SGHRS and CDR2 YFSETQ. The CDR3 spells CASSLVQGGSPLHF. CDR3 DNA: TGCGCCAGCAGCTTGGTCCAGGGTGGATCACCCCTCCACTTT.

The CDR3 region has the DNA TGTGCCAGCAGCTTAGGGCCTAGCGGGAGGTGGGACAATGAGCAGTTCTTC. Amino acid sequence: CASSLGPSGRWDNEQFF. The rearrangement uses TRBV7-2 and TRBJ2-1, with 11 bases that match TRBD2. The V gene end was trimmed by 1 base and the J gene end by 5 bases; junction bases not matched to a gene: 7. CDR3 length: 17 residues. Germline V gene sequence: CDR1 SGHTA, CDR2 FQGNSA. The full variable domain, its missing parts supplied by reference TRBV7-2 and TRBJ2-1, is GAGVSQSPSNKVTEKGKDVELRCDPISGHTALYWYRQSLGQGLEFLIYFQGNSAPDKSGLPSDRFSAERTGGSVSTLTIQRTQQEDSAVYLCASSLGPSGRWDNEQFFGPGTRLTVL.

The chain's CDR3 is CASSFGTGSYGNTIYF. The CDR3, as DNA: TGCGCCAGCAGTTTCGGGACAGGGAGTTATGGAAACACCATATATTTT. The gene calls are TRBV5-1 and TRBJ1-3, with TRBD1 identical over 9 bases. The J segment lost 3 bases and the V segment lost 5 bases, leaving 9 bases of the junction unmatched. The CDR3 spans 16 residues. The germline CDR1 and CDR2 sequences are SGHRS and YFSETQ.

The chain joins TRBV27 to TRBJ2-7; 7 bases fit TRBD1. The V segment lost 5 bases and the J segment 6 bases; nucleotides outside the gene matches: 7. This CDR3 comprises 13 residues. Germline V gene sequence: CDR1 MNHEY, CDR2 SMNVEV (reference sequence). The CDR3 sequence: CASSPLTGFEQYF. The CDR3 nucleotides read TGTGCCAGCAGTCCACTGACAGGGTTCGAGCAGTACTTC.

Comments on this clone: The identical CDR3 is also encoded by other nucleotide sequences in the sample. The chain is built from TRBV2 and TRBJ1-5; tentative D call: TRBD1 (5 bases). CDR1 and CDR2 (germline): SNHLY, FYNNEI. V was cut by 2 bases and J by 4 bases, with 9 bases left in between. The CDR3 consists of 14 residues. This CDR3 is CASSERAGNQPQHF. The CDR3 bases are TGTGCCAGCAGTGAACGGGCAGGGAATCAGCCCCAGCATTTT.

This chain connects TRBV30 to TRBJ1-2; 10 positions match TRBD1. J gave up 7 bases and V 6 bases, and 8 bases lay outside the gene matches. Germline V gives CDR1 GTSNPN, CDR2 SVGIG (reference sequence). This CDR3 spans 13 amino acids. The CDR3 sequence: CACQTGGNGGYTF. The CDR3, as DNA: TGTGCCTGTCAGACAGGGGGCAACGGTGGCTACACCTTC. Together with reference TRBV30 and TRBJ1-2, the CDR3 gives the full variable domain: SQTIHQWPATLVQPVGSPLSLECTVEGTSNPNLYWYRQAAGRGLQLLFYSVGIGQISSEVPQNLSASRPQDRQFILSSKKLLLSDSGFYLCACQTGGNGGYTFGSGTRLTVV.

This rearrangement joins TRBV19 to TRBJ1-5; the D gene is possibly TRBD1 (6 bases). The germline V gene has CDR1 LNHDA and CDR2 SQIVND (reference sequence). Trimming shortened V by 7 bases and J by 3 bases, and 13 bases separated the two germline ends. The CDR3 is 14 amino acids. The CDR3 DNA reads TGTGCCAGTATCCCAGGACAGTCCAATCAGCCCCAGCATTTT. Translating it yields CASIPGQSNQPQHF.

J is TRBJ2-3 and V is TRBV5-1; D remains unclear. V gave up 6 bases and J gave up 1 base, with 12 bases separating them. Germline V gives CDR1 SGHRS, CDR2 YFSETQ. The CDR3 contains 14 residues. In nucleotides, the CDR3 is TGCGCCAGCAATAGGAGACAAGGCACAGATACGCAGTATTTT. This gives the protein CASNRRQGTDTQYF.

The chain recombines TRBV6-5 with TRBJ1-4; no clear D gene. The CDR3 length is 14 residues. The V end lost 5 bases, the J end lost 2 bases, and 9 bases lay between the germline ends. Germline assignment: CDR1 MNHEY and CDR2 SVGAGI. In DNA form, the CDR3 reads TGTGCCAGCAGTGGGCAGTTGACTAATGAAAAACTGTTTTTT. Amino acids: CASSGQLTNEKLFF.

The J gene is TRBJ1-4, the V gene TRBV6-1, with D possibly TRBD1 on 6 matching bases. Germline V lookup: CDR1 MNHNS, CDR2 SASEGT. This CDR3 is 14 amino acids long. V was shortened by 6 bases and J by 3 bases, with 11 bases between the two germline ends. CDR3 in amino acids: CASRQGRANEKLFF. The CDR3 region has the DNA TGTGCCAGCAGACAGGGCAGGGCTAATGAAAAACTGTTTTTT.

The chain joins TRBV6-6 to TRBJ2-3; 14 positions match TRBD2. Germline CDR1 and CDR2: MNHNY and SVGAGI (reference sequence). This CDR3 region has 15 residues. Losses at the gene ends were 6 bases for V and 6 bases for J; bases not matched to a gene: 5. Here the CDR3 DNA reads TGTGCCAGCAGGGGGACTAGCGGGGGCGGGGATACGCAGTATTTT. Protein: CASRGTSGGGDTQYF.

This clone was picked up one time. CDR3 protein: CASSYGTGTDTQYF. The CDR3, as DNA: TGTGCCAGCAGTTACGGGACCGGCACAGATACGCAGTATTTT. The genes are TRBV6-5 and TRBJ2-3; D possibly uses TRBD1 or TRBD2 (5 bases each). V lost 2 bases and J lost 1, with 7 bases in between. Germline CDR1 is MNHEY and CDR2 is SVGAGI. The CDR3 length is 14 residues.